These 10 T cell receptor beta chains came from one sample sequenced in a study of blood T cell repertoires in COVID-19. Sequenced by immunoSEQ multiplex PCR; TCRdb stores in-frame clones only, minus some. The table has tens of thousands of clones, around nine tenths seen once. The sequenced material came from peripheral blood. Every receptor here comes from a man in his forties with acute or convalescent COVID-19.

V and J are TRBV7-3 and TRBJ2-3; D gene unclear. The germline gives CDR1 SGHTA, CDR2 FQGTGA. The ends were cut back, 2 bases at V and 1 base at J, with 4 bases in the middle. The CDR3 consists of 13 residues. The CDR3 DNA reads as TGTGCCAGCAGCTTACAGGGCACAGATACGCAGTATTTT. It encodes CASSLQGTDTQYF.

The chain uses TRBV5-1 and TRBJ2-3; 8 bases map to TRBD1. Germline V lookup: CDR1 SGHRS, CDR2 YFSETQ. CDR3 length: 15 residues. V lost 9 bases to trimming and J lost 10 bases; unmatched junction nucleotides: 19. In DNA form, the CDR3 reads TGCGCCACAGCCCTGTCGCCAGGGGGCTCTGGGGCGCAGTATTTT. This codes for CATALSPGGSGAQYF.

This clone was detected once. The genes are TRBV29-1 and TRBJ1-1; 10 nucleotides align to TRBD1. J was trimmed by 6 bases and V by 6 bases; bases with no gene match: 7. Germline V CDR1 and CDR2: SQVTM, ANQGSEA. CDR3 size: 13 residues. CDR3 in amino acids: CSVSDRGRPEAFF. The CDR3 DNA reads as TGCAGCGTCTCTGACAGGGGGCGGCCTGAAGCTTTCTTT.

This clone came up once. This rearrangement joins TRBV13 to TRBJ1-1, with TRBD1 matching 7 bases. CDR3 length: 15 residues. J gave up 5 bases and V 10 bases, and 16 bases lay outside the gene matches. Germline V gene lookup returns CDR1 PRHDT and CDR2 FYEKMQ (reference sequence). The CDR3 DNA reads TGTGCCACCAGGATGGGTAGGGGGCCCGGAACTGAAGCTTTCTTT. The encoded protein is CATRMGRGPGTEAFF.

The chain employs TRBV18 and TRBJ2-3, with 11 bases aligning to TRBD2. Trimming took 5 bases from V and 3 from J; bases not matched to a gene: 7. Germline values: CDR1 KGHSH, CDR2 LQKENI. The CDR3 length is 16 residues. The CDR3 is CASSSLAGGLTDTQYF. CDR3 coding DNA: TGTGCCAGCTCATCCTTAGCGGGAGGGCTGACAGATACGCAGTATTTT.

The CDR3 is CASSYPGTGDNEQFF. The DNA for the CDR3 is TGTGCCAGCAGTTATCCCGGGACAGGGGACAATGAGCAGTTCTTC. V and J are TRBV6-2 or TRBV6-3 and TRBJ2-1; 10 bases map to TRBD1. The germline CDR1 and CDR2 sequences are MNHEY and SVGEGT. This CDR3 has 15 amino acids. The V and J ends lost 3 bases and 5 bases, in that order; junction bases with no gene match: 4.

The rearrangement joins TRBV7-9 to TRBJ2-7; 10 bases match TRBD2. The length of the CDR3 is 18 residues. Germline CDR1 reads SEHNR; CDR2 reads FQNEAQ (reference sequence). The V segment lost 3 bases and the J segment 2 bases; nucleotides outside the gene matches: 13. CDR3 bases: TGTGCCAGCAGCTTGGTCGGTGGTCGGACTAGCGGTGCCTACGAGCAGTACTTC. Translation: CASSLVGGRTSGAYEQYF.

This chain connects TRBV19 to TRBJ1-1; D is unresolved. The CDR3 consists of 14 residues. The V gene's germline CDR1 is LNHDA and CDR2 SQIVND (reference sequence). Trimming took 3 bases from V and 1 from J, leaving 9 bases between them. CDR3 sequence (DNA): TGTGCCAGTAGTATCTTTACAGCGAACACTGAAGCTTTCTTT. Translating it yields CASSIFTANTEAFF.

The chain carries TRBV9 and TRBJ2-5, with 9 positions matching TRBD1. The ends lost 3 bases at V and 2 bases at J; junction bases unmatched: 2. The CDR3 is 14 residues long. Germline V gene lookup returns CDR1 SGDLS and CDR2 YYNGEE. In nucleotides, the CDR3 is TGTGCCAGCAGCGCAGACAGGGGGCAAGAGACCCAGTACTTC. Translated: CASSADRGQETQYF.

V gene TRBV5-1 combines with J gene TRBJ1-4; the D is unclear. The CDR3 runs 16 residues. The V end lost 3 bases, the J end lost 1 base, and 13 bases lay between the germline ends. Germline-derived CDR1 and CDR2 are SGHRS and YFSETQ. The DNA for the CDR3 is TGCGCCAGCAGCTCCGAGCCGGGGTTAACTAATGAAAAACTGTTTTTT. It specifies CASSSEPGLTNEKLFF.